This TCR beta chain comes out of a study of OX40 agonist ivuxolimab in advanced cancers. About the research overall: Participants averaged approximately 60 years of age (range about 23 to 80) and were 75% to 90% male.

Sequencing was performed with immunoSEQ multiplex PCR; in TCRdb, only in-frame clones are kept and a portion is missing. Among nearly 60,000 clones listed, 75% to 85% were seen once. Germline values: CDR1 MNHNS, CDR2 SASEGT. The CDR3 is made up of 15 amino acids. Trimming removed 5 bases from V and 8 bases from J; junction bases left unmatched: 10. This clone was picked up a small number of times. V is TRBV6-1 and J is TRBJ2-1; 9 bases map to TRBD2. This specimen was CD4+ or CD8+ T cells sorted from blood, taken in a trial of the OX40 agonist ivuxolimab. The receptor was isolated from an adult with an advanced solid tumor such as melanoma, head and neck, liver or kidney cancer. As DNA, the CDR3 is TGTGCCAGCAGTCCCTGGGGGACTAGCTCCGATGAGCAGTTCTTC. Protein sequence: CASSPWGTSSDEQFF.